The T cell receptor (beta chain) described here comes from a study of tumor-infiltrating lymphocytes in primary liver carcinoma. On this clonotype: Its specificity is not known.

CDR1 and CDR2 (germline): MNHEY, SVGEGT. The CDR3 has 16 amino acids. Total RNA (roughly 0.45 ug) served as template for TCR beta cDNA synthesis primed by a constant-region primer. Three nested multiplex PCR rounds of slightly modified ARM-PCR generated TCR beta libraries. Each of the first two PCR rounds ran approximately 11 cycles with TRBV1-TRBV30 forward and C-beta reverse primers. TCRdb ran MiXCR on the multiplex PCR reads and lists one entry per CDR3 protein. The sample contains roughly 100,000 distinct CDR3 sequences, 82% of which appear only once. DNA and RNA were both co-extracted from around 20-30 mg of bulk tissue that had not been sorted. Surgical resection served as treatment for the primary liver carcinoma of these patients. General study results and limits: Paired tumor-adjacent and tumor-blood samples overlapped less than tumor region pairs did. Tumors and blood were compared for top-250-clone fraction, and tumors had the significantly higher value (p = 0.039). A small share of top clones, only about 8-25%, was found in all five tumor regions.

The V gene is TRBV6-2 or TRBV6-3, the J gene TRBJ2-6; a weak D match, TRBD2 (6 bases). This sequence was found in a man in his forties or fifties with primary liver carcinoma and hepatitis B virus infection. Source material: liver tumor tissue from sampling region 3. Subset: tumor region T3, left-lateral pole. The CDR3 DNA is TGTATCAACAGTTACGCGGGACTCTTTGGGGCCAACGTCCTGACTTTC. It translates to CINSYAGLFGANVLTF.